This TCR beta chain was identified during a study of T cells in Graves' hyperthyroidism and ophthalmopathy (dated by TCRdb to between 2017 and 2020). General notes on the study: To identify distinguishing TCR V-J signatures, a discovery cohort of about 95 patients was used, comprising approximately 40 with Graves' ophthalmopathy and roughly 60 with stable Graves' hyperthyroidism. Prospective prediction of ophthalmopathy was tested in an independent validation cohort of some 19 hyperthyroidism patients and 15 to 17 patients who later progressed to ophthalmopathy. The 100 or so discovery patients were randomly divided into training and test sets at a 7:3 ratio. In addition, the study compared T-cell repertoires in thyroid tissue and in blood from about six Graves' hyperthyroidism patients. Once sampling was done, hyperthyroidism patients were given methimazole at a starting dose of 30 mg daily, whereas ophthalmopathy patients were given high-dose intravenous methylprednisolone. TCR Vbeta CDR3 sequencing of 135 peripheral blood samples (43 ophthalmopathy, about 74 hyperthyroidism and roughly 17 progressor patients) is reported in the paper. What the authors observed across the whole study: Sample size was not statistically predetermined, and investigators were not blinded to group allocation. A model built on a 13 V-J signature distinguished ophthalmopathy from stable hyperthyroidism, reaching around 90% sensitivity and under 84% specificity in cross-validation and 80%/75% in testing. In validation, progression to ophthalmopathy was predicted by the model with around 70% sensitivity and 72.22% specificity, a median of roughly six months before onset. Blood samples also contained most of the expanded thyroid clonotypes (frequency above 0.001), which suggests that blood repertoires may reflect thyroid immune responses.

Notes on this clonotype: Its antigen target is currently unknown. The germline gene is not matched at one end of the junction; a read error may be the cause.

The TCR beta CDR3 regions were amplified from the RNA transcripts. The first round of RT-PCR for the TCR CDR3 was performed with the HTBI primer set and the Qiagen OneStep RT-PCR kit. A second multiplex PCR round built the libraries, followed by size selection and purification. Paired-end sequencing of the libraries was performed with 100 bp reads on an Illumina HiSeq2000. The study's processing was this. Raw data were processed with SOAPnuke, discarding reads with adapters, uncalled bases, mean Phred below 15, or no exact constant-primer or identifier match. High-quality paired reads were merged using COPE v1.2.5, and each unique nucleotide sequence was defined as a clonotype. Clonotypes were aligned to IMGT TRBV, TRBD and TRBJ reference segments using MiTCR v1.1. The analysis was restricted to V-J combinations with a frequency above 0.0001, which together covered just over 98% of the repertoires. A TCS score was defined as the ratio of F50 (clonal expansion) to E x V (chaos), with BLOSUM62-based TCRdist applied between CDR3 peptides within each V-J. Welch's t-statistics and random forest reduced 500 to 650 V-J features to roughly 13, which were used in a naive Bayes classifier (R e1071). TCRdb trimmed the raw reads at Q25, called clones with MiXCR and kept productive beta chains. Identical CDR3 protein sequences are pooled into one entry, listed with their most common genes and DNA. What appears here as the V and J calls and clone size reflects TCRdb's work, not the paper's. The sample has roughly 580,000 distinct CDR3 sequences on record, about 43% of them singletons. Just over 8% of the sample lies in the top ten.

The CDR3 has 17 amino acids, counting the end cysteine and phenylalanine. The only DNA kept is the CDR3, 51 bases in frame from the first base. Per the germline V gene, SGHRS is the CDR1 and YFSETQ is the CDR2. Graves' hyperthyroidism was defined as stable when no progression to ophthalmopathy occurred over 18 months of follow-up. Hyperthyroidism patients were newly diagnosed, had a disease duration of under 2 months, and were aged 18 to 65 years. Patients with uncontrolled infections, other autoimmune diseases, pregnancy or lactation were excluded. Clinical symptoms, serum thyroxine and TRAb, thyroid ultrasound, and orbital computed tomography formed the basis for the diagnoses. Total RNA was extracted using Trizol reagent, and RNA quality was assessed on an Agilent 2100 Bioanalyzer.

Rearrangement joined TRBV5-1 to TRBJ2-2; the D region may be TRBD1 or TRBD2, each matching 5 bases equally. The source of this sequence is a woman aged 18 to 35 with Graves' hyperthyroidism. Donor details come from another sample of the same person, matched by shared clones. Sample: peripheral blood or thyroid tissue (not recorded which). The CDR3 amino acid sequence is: CASGLYMGERNTGELFF. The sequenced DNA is TGCGCCAGCGGCTTGTATATGGGGGAACGGAACACCGGGGAGCTGTTTTTT. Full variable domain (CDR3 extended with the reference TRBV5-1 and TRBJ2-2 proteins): KAGVTQTPRYLIKTRGQQVTLSCSPISGHRSVSWYQQTPGQGLQFLFEYFSETQRNKGNFPGRFSGRQFSNSRSEMNVSTLELGDSALYLCASGLYMGERNTGELFFGEGSRLTVL.